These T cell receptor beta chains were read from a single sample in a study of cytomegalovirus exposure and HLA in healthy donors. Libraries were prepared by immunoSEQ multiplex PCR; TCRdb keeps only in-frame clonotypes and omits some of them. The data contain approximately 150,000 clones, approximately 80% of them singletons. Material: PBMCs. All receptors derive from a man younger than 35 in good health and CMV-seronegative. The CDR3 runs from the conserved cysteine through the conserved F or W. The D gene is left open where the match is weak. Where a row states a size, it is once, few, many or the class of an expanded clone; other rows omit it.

CASSTGGETQYF TGTGCCAGCAGCACAGGGGGAGAGACCCAGTACTTC TRBJ2-5 TRBD1 12 . TRBV7-9
CASSLLTPGQGDIQYF TGTGCCAGCAGCTTGCTGACGCCGGGACAGGGTGACATTCAGTACTTC TRBJ2-4 TRBD1 16 . TRBV13
CAISELGSTNEKLFF TGTGCCATCAGTGAGTTGGGGAGCACTAATGAAAAACTGTTTTTT TRBJ1-4 . 15 . TRBV10-3
CASSPGGLTEAFF TGTGCCAGCAGTCCAGGGGGCTTGACTGAAGCTTTCTTT TRBJ1-1 TRBD1 13 . TRBV7-3
CASSLGGLYGYTF TGCGCCAGCAGCCTTGGAGGACTCTATGGCTACACCTTC TRBJ1-2 . 13 . TRBV4-1
CASSLEAGPHYF TGTGCCAGCAGCTTGGAAGCGGGACCCCACTACTTC TRBJ2-4 TRBD2 12 . TRBV5-4
CASSLSEGNEQYF TGTGCCAGCAGTTTATCGGAGGGGAACGAGCAGTACTTC TRBJ2-7 . 13 few TRBV27
CASSQELGAGKNIQYF TGTGCCAGCAGCCAAGAGCTGGGGGCCGGCAAAAACATTCAGTACTTC TRBJ2-4 . 16 . TRBV4-2
CASSLGTGGGNQPQHF TGCGCCAGCAGCTTGGGTACAGGGGGCGGCAATCAGCCCCAGCATTTT TRBJ1-5 TRBD1 16 . TRBV5-1
CASSYIDVYGYTF TGTGCCAGCAGTTACATAGATGTCTATGGCTACACCTTC TRBJ1-2 . 13 few TRBV6-6
CASSQIGGGMNTEAFF TGCGCCAGCAGCCAAATCGGGGGGGGGATGAACACTGAAGCTTTCTTT TRBJ1-1 . 16 . TRBV4-1
CSVEVGYHEQYF TGCAGCGTTGAGGTCGGGTACCACGAGCAGTACTTC TRBJ2-7 . 12 . TRBV29-1
CASSLGQSSGNTIYF TGCGCCAGCAGCTTGGGACAGAGCTCTGGAAACACCATATATTTT TRBJ1-3 . 15 . TRBV5-1
CASSPSGTGASYGYTF TGTGCCAGCTCACCATCCGGGACAGGGGCCTCCTATGGCTACACCTTC TRBJ1-2 TRBD1 16 . TRBV18
CASSDRGSSADTQYF TGTGCCAGCAGTGACAGGGGCTCATCCGCAGATACGCAGTATTTT TRBJ2-3 TRBD1 15 . TRBV27
CASSPREGWEQYF TGTGCCAGCAGTCCCCGGGAGGGTTGGGAGCAGTACTTC TRBJ2-5 TRBD2 13 . TRBV28
CASSQDSSYEQYF TGTGCCAGCAGCCAGGACAGTTCCTACGAGCAGTACTTC TRBJ2-7 . 13 . TRBV7-2
CASNERERFEQYF TGTGCCAGCAACGAAAGGGAGAGGTTCGAGCAGTACTTC TRBJ2-7 . 13 . TRBV2
CASSRGGLLAGKETQYF TGTGCCAGCAGTCGCGGGGGCTTACTAGCGGGGAAAGAGACCCAGTACTTC TRBJ2-5 TRBD2 17 . TRBV27
CASSLVGGGTGVSWLFF TGTGCCAGCAGCTTAGTTGGGGGCGGGACAGGGGTTTCGTGGCTGTTTTTT TRBJ2-2 TRBD1 17 . TRBV7-8
CASTVAGVTGELFF TGTGCCAGCACGGTAGCAGGGGTAACCGGGGAGCTGTTTTTT TRBJ2-2 . 14 once TRBV6-1
CATEKRPRGYNEQFF TGTGCCACCGAGAAAAGGCCCCGAGGTTACAATGAGCAGTTCTTC TRBJ2-1 . 15 . TRBV19
CASSLATGGNQPQHF TGTGCCAGCAGCTTGGCCACAGGGGGTAATCAGCCCCAGCATTTT TRBJ1-5 TRBD1 15 . TRBV5-5
CASSRQGANEAFF TGCGCCAGCAGCCGACAGGGGGCGAATGAAGCTTTCTTT TRBJ1-1 TRBD1 13 . TRBV5-1
CASSYHGTGKNQPQHF TGTGCCAGCAGTTACCATGGGACAGGTAAAAATCAGCCCCAGCATTTT TRBJ1-5 TRBD1 16 . TRBV6-5
CASSHLRGQGAGEQFF TGCGCCAGCAGCCATCTCCGCGGGCAGGGGGCGGGTGAGCAGTTCTTC TRBJ2-1 TRBD1 16 . TRBV4-3
CASSLGGTGGHQETQYF TGTGCCAGCTCCCTGGGAGGGACCGGGGGACACCAAGAGACCCAGTACTTC TRBJ2-5 TRBD2 17 . TRBV2
CASSLSPEGAYSNQPQHF TGTGCCAGCAGTTTATCCCCAGAGGGAGCTTATAGCAATCAGCCCCAGCATTTT TRBJ1-5 . 18 . TRBV28
CASTKDTEAFF TGTGCCAGCACAAAGGACACAGAAGCTTTCTTT TRBJ1-1 . 11 few TRBV6-6
CASSDLRGNNEQFF TGTGCCAGCAGCGATCTCCGGGGAAACAATGAGCAGTTCTTC TRBJ2-1 . 14 . TRBV9
CASSRSGGANEQFF TGTGCCAGCAGCCGAAGTGGGGGGGCCAATGAGCAGTTCTTC TRBJ2-1 . 14 few TRBV7-9
CAISHRDSGYNEQFF TGTGCCATCAGCCACCGGGACTCTGGATACAATGAGCAGTTCTTC TRBJ2-1 . 15 . TRBV10-3
CASRRTDFEAFF TGTGCCAGCAGAAGGACAGATTTTGAAGCTTTCTTT TRBJ1-1 . 12 . TRBV11-2
CASSVEVGLYGYTF TGTGCCAGCAGTGTGGAAGTCGGACTCTATGGCTACACCTTC TRBJ1-2 . 14 once TRBV2
CASRRDGRGVYGYTF TGTGCCAGTAGGCGGGACGGCAGGGGGGTATATGGCTACACCTTC TRBJ1-2 TRBD1 15 . TRBV19
CASSLGQGGQPQHF TGTGCCAGCAGCTTAGGACAGGGGGGACAGCCCCAGCATTTT TRBJ1-5 TRBD1 14 . TRBV5-8
CASSSPRDRVTEQYF TGTGCCAGCAGCTCCCCCCGGGACAGGGTAACCGAGCAGTACTTC TRBJ2-7 TRBD1 15 . TRBV5-4
CATSLRDSITDTQYF TGTGCCACCAGCCTTAGGGACAGCATCACAGATACGCAGTATTTT TRBJ2-3 TRBD1 15 . TRBV15
CASRTSGTALGEQYF TGCGCCAGCAGAACCTCCGGGACAGCGCTGGGGGAGCAGTACTTC TRBJ2-7 TRBD1 15 . TRBV5-1
CASSRRGPNEKLFF TGTGCCAGCAGCCGGCGGGGCCCTAATGAAAAACTGTTTTTT TRBJ1-4 . 14 . TRBV7-9
CASSLIGGVGYTF TGTGCCAGCAGCTTGATTGGAGGGGTTGGCTACACCTTC TRBJ1-2 . 13 . TRBV5-6
CASSEAEDRWETQYF TGCGCCAGCAGTGAGGCGGAGGACAGGTGGGAGACCCAGTACTTC TRBJ2-5 TRBD1 15 once TRBV10-1
CASREVGGIWNTIYF TGTGCCAGCAGGGAAGTAGGGGGAATTTGGAACACCATATATTTT TRBJ1-3 . 15 . TRBV11-2
CASSLQGLGNQPQHF TGTGCCAGCAGTCTTCAGGGGCTGGGGAATCAGCCCCAGCATTTT TRBJ1-5 . 15 . TRBV6-6
CASSSGARPYNEQFF TGTGCCAGCAGCTCGGGAGCACGACCCTACAATGAGCAGTTCTTC TRBJ2-1 . 15 . TRBV5-4
CASSQWEQETEAFF TGCGCCAGCAGCCAATGGGAACAGGAGACTGAAGCTTTCTTT TRBJ1-1 . 14 once TRBV4-1
CASSLAGQGGETQYF TGCGCCAGCAGCTTGGCCGGGCAGGGTGGGGAGACCCAGTACTTC TRBJ2-5 . 15 . TRBV5-1
CASGGRQWNGYTF TGTGCCAGCGGGGGCCGGCAATGGAATGGCTACACCTTC TRBJ1-2 . 13 . TRBV6-5
CASSGKGTDVYNEQFF TGTGCCAGCAGTGGAAAAGGGACAGACGTTTACAATGAGCAGTTCTTC TRBJ2-1 TRBD1 16 . TRBV2
CSVEDRSEASGISYEQYF TGCAGCGTTGAAGATCGGTCCGAAGCTAGCGGGATAAGCTACGAGCAGTACTTC TRBJ2-7 TRBD2 18 . TRBV29-1
CAISSYSGGYNEQFF TGTGCCATCAGTTCCTATAGCGGGGGCTACAATGAGCAGTTCTTC TRBJ2-1 TRBD2 15 . TRBV10-3
CSSGQMSYEQYF TGTTCCAGCGGACAGATGAGCTACGAGCAGTACTTC TRBJ2-7 . 12 . TRBV7-9
CASSLSGGAGGELFF TGTGCCAGCAGCCTAAGCGGGGGGGCAGGCGGGGAGCTGTTTTTT TRBJ2-2 TRBD2 15 . TRBV6-5
CASSLDLEETQYF TGTGCCAGCAGCTTAGACTTAGAGGAGACCCAGTACTTC TRBJ2-5 . 13 . TRBV7-9